This T cell receptor beta chain is drawn from a study of blood T cells in healthy people across ages. The overall study: Every two T cells gave about one barcoded beta molecule via template switching. Study results and caveats: There was no known CMV status for donors, so expanded clonotype changes were possibly confounded.

This CDR3 has 14 residues. CDR1 is MNHNY, CDR2 SVGAGI, per germline (reference sequence). The J segment lost 9 bases and the V segment lost 0 bases, leaving 3 bases of the junction unmatched. Comments on this clonotype: Its antigen remains unknown.

A second PCR, run for roughly 7 to 12 cycles, used a sample-barcoded 5' primer plus a J-beta primer mix. A 12-random-nucleotide template-switch adaptor tagged each cDNA molecule. Sequencing recovered at least 2.5 million CDR3-containing paired-end reads from each sample. TCRdb re-called the 5' RACE reads through MiXCR, storing one row per CDR3 protein. The sample contains under 2,000,000 distinct CDR3 sequences, 49% of which appear only once. The V and J genes are TRBV6-6 and TRBJ2-7; 12 nucleotides line up with TRBD1. The receptor was isolated from a middle-aged woman in good health. Specimen: blood. The CDR3 DNA sequence: TGTGCCAGCAGTTACTCGGGACAGGGGGCAAGGCAGTACTTC. This gives the protein CASSYSGQGARQYF.